The 23 T cell receptor beta chains in this list originate from one sample, sequenced in a study of blood T cell repertoires in COVID-19. Measured with immunoSEQ multiplex PCR; TCRdb has only the in-frame clones, and not every one. The sample lists over 55,000 clones; 75% to 85% were seen once. The sample taken for sequencing was peripheral blood. Receptors were obtained from a human donor in a cohort sampled during active COVID-19.

The chain has TRBV3-1 (or the pseudogene TRBV3-2) and TRBJ2-2; 7 bases are a match to TRBD1. Trimming cost V 4 bases and J 4 bases; bases outside gene matches: 6. Germline CDR1 LGHDT, CDR2 YNNKEL (reference sequence). CDR3 length: 15 residues. The chain's CDR3 is CASSLRGRTTGELFF. In nucleotides, the CDR3 is TGTGCCAGCAGCCTGAGGGGGCGGACCACCGGGGAGCTGTTTTTT.

This clone was counted at least ten times. V is TRBV11-2 and J is TRBJ2-4; D perhaps matches TRBD1 (6 bases). The germline V gene encodes CDR1 SGHAT and CDR2 FQNNGV. Trimming cost V 5 bases and J 0 bases, with 14 bases left between them. The CDR3 length is 16 residues. CDR3 coding DNA: TGTGCCAGCAGCCAAGTCGGACAGCTAGCCAAAAACATTCAGTACTTC. This gives the protein CASSQVGQLAKNIQYF.

This chain connects TRBV18 to TRBJ2-2, with D perhaps matching TRBD1 (6 bases). V was clipped by 6 bases and J by 4 bases, with 15 bases between them. The CDR3 consists of 15 residues. Germline-derived CDR1 and CDR2 are KGHSH and LQKENI. The CDR3 sequence is CASSTGTGSTGELFF. As DNA, the CDR3 is TGTGCCAGCTCCACCGGCACAGGGAGCACCGGGGAGCTGTTTTTT.

The chain recombines TRBV28 with TRBJ1-1; the D gene is possibly TRBD1 (5 bases). Between the trimmed V and J ends, which lost 2 bases and 4 bases, there was a span of 11 bases. The germline CDR1 and CDR2 sequences are MDHEN and SYDVKM. The CDR3 loop spans 14 amino acids. Here the CDR3 reads CASSLAQGGTEAFF. For the CDR3, the DNA is TGTGCCAGCAGTTTAGCCCAGGGAGGCACTGAAGCTTTCTTT. The variable domain in full, completed from reference TRBV28 and TRBJ1-1, reads DVKVTQSSRYLVKRTGEKVFLECVQDMDHENMFWYRQDPGLGLRLIYFSYDVKMKEKGDIPEGYSVSREKKERFSLILESASTNQTSMYLCASSLAQGGTEAFFGQGTRLTVV.

The J gene is TRBJ2-2, the V gene TRBV2; 10 nucleotides line up with TRBD1. The V and J ends lost 6 bases and 2 bases, in that order; junction bases with no gene match: 6. The CDR3 is made up of 16 amino acids. Germline V gene lookup returns CDR1 SNHLY and CDR2 FYNNEI. The CDR3 reads CASRDRGRGNTGELFF. The CDR3 DNA is TGTGCCAGCAGAGACAGGGGGCGCGGTAACACCGGGGAGCTGTTTTTT.

The chain joins TRBV28 to TRBJ1-1; TRBD1 is a possible D gene (5 bases). V was pared by 5 bases and J by 7 bases, with 17 bases between. The CDR3 spans 14 residues. CDR1 and CDR2 from the germline V gene are MDHEN and SYDVKM. The CDR3, as DNA: TGTGCCAGCAGTCCTGACAGACTTCTAGTTGAAGCTTTCTTT. The encoded protein is CASSPDRLLVEAFF.

The chain has TRBV19 and TRBJ1-4; a possible D gene is TRBD1 (5 bases). The CDR3 extends over 14 amino acids. Germline V CDR1 and CDR2: LNHDA, SQIVND (reference sequence). V lost 6 bases, J lost 7 bases, and 15 bases lay in between. CDR3 bases: TGTGCCAGTAGCCTGGAGGGACCAGTTGAAAAACTGTTTTTT. Translated: CASSLEGPVEKLFF.

The V call is TRBV10-1, the J call TRBJ2-1; 7 bases map to TRBD1. Germline CDR1 WNHNN, CDR2 SYGVQD (reference sequence). This CDR3 region has 15 residues. After removal of 6 bases from V and 4 bases from J, the junction contained 9 bases not matched to a gene. Here the CDR3 reads CASSSQAGGYNEQFF. The CDR3 DNA is TGCGCCAGCAGCTCCCAGGCAGGGGGATACAATGAGCAGTTCTTC.

This clone came up once. The genes are TRBV6-5 and TRBJ2-2, with D perhaps matching TRBD2 (7 bases). V lost 4 bases and J 6 bases, leaving 9 bases between the germline ends. The CDR3 is 13 amino acids. CDR1 and CDR2 from the germline V gene are MNHEY and SVGAGI. For the CDR3, the DNA is TGTGCCAGCAGTTGGGGGGGCGCCGGGGAGCTGTTTTTT. Translated: CASSWGGAGELFF.

This rearrangement joins TRBV10-3 to TRBJ2-7; 11 nucleotides align to TRBD1. CDR1 is ENHRY, CDR2 SYGVKD, per germline. The CDR3 sequence is 15 residues long. With 2 bases clipped from V and 7 bases from J, the junction kept 7 bases outside the gene matches. In DNA, the CDR3 is TGTGCCATCAGTGAGAGGGACAGGGGGGTTGGGGAGCAGTACTTC. This codes for CAISERDRGVGEQYF.

CDR3 in DNA: TGTGCCAGCAGTTTGAGGCCAGGGGGCGACGGTTCAAAACTGTTTTTT. Encoded protein: CASSLRPGGDGSKLFF. The V call is TRBV6-2 or TRBV6-3, the J call TRBJ1-4; 8 nucleotides match TRBD1. There are 16 residues in the CDR3. The V and J ends lost 4 bases and 10 bases, in that order; junction bases with no gene match: 14. The germline V gene has CDR1 MNHEY and CDR2 SVGEGT.

This clone was recorded a few times. The J gene is TRBJ1-1, the V gene TRBV27; no firm D call. The CDR3 runs 16 residues. Germline values: CDR1 MNHEY, CDR2 SMNVEV (reference sequence). V was trimmed by 5 bases and J by 5 bases, leaving 21 bases between them. The CDR3 reads CASSPVTVLPLTEAFF. The CDR3 DNA sequence: TGTGCCAGCAGTCCGGTCACGGTCCTGCCCCTGACTGAAGCTTTCTTT.

The chain has TRBV18 and TRBJ1-1; weak D call: TRBD1 (5 bases). Germline V lookup: CDR1 KGHSH, CDR2 LQKENI. The CDR3 has 13 residues. Trimming removed 0 bases from V and 11 bases from J, with 13 bases in between. The CDR3 spells CASSPPGTESAFF. In DNA form, the CDR3 reads TGTGCCAGCTCACCACCGGGGACTGAATCGGCTTTCTTT.

Turning to this clone: This same CDR3 is encoded by further DNA sequences in the sample. The chain links TRBV6-5 to TRBJ1-6; 9 bases align to TRBD1. CDR1 and CDR2 from the germline V gene are MNHEY and SVGAGI. The CDR3 loop spans 15 amino acids. V gave up 0 bases and J gave up 7 bases; unmatched junction bases: 1. Here the CDR3 reads CASSYSGQGNSPLHF. Written as DNA, the CDR3 is TGTGCCAGCAGTTACTCCGGACAGGGGAATTCACCCCTCCACTTT.

This clone came up once. The rearrangement joins TRBV29-1 to TRBJ1-3, with D possibly TRBD1 on 6 matching bases. CDR1 is SQVTM, CDR2 ANQGSEA, per germline. This CDR3 has 15 residues. V was trimmed by 6 bases and J by 0 bases, leaving 15 bases between them. CDR3 residues: CSVEKGGLSGNTIYF. CDR3 nucleotide sequence: TGCAGCGTCGAAAAGGGGGGGCTCTCTGGAAACACCATATATTTT.

This clone was recorded a few times. J is TRBJ1-3 and V is TRBV4-2, with TRBD1 identical over 8 bases. J gave up 1 base and V 3 bases, and 8 bases lay outside the gene matches. The germline V gene has CDR1 LGHNA and CDR2 YNFKEQ. The CDR3 is made up of 17 amino acids. The CDR3 loop is CASSQAGQGSSGNTIYF. The DNA of the CDR3 is TGTGCCAGCAGCCAGGCCGGACAGGGATCATCTGGAAACACCATATATTTT.

This CDR3 reads CASSLGEFYGYTF. CDR3 in DNA: TGTGCCAGCAGTTTAGGAGAATTCTATGGCTACACCTTC. This chain links TRBV12-3 or TRBV12-4 with TRBJ1-2; D call uncertain. The CDR3 is made up of 13 amino acids. With 1 base removed from V and 4 bases from J, the gap between germline ends came to 7 bases.

The rearrangement uses TRBV5-4 and TRBJ2-3, with TRBD1 identical over 8 bases. This CDR3 has 15 residues. Germline V gene sequence: CDR1 SGHNT, CDR2 YYREEE (reference sequence). V lost 4 bases, J lost 4 bases, and 8 bases stayed unmatched. The CDR3 reads CASSRRGQVADTQYF. CDR3 in DNA: TGTGCCAGCAGCCGCCGGGGACAGGTCGCAGATACGCAGTATTTT.

DNA of the CDR3: TGTGCCAGCTCACCACCGATGGGACAGAAGAACACTGAAGCTTTCTTT. Translating it yields CASSPPMGQKNTEAFF. The chain is built from TRBV18 and TRBJ1-1; 7 bases agree with TRBD1. The germline V gene has CDR1 KGHSH and CDR2 LQKENI. The CDR3 runs to 16 residues. V lost 0 bases and J lost 1; bases outside the gene matches: 5.

This clone was observed a single time. This sequence joins TRBV18 and TRBJ1-6; 7 bases map to TRBD1. V lost 4 bases to trimming and J lost 10 bases; unmatched junction nucleotides: 7. The CDR3 is 14 residues long. Germline V lookup: CDR1 KGHSH, CDR2 LQKENI. The CDR3 DNA reads TGTGCCAGCTCACTCGGACAGGTGCAATCACCCCTCCACTTT. It translates to CASSLGQVQSPLHF.

The rearrangement joins TRBV18 to TRBJ2-1; perhaps TRBD2 as D (6 bases). The ends were cut back, 5 bases at V and 0 bases at J, with 17 bases in the middle. Germline V CDR1 and CDR2: KGHSH, LQKENI. The CDR3 loop spans 17 amino acids. CDR3 nucleotides: TGTGCCAGCTCAGTTCAAAAGCGGGCGAGCTCCTACAATGAGCAGTTCTTC. This encodes CASSVQKRASSYNEQFF.

This chain uses TRBV28 with TRBJ2-3, with 11 bases lining up with TRBD2. With 6 bases clipped from V and 2 bases from J, the junction kept 4 bases outside the gene matches. Looked up from germline, CDR1 is MDHEN and CDR2 is SYDVKM. The CDR3 sequence is 15 residues long. This CDR3 is CASSKGLADTDTQYF. The CDR3 DNA reads as TGTGCCAGCAGCAAGGGACTAGCGGACACAGATACGCAGTATTTT.

The rearrangement joins TRBV18 to TRBJ1-6; TRBD1 is a possible D gene (5 bases). Trimming cost V 6 bases and J 9 bases, with 9 bases left between them. Germline loops: CDR1 KGHSH, CDR2 LQKENI. The CDR3 contains 12 residues. CDR3 loop: CASSPGGSPLHF. The DNA of the CDR3 is TGTGCCAGCTCCCCCGGGGGTTCACCCCTCCACTTT. Combining the CDR3 with reference TRBV18 and TRBJ1-6 gives the whole variable domain NAGVMQNPRHLVRRRGQEARLRCSPMKGHSHVYWYRQLPEEGLKFMVYLQKENIIDESGMPKERFSAEFPKEGPSILRIQQVVRGDSAAYFCASSPGGSPLHFGNGTRLTVT.